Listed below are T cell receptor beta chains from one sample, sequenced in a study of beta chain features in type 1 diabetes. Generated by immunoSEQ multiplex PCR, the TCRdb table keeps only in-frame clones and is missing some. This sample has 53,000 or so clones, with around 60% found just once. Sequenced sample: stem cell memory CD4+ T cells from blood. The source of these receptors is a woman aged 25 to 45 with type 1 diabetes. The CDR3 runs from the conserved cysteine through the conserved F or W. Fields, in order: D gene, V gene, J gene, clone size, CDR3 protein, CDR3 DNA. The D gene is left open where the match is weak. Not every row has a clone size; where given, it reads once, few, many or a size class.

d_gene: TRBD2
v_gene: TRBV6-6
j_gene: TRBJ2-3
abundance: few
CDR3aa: CASINSGSADTQYF
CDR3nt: TGTGCCAGCATCAATAGCGGGAGCGCAGATACGCAGTATTTT

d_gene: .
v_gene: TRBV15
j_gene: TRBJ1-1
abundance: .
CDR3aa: CATSRQGGTEAFF
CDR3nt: TGTGCCACCAGCAGGCAGGGCGGCACTGAAGCTTTCTTT

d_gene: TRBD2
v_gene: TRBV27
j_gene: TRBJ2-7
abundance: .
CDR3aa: CATGASGTYEQYF
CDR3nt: TGTGCCACGGGCGCTAGCGGTACCTACGAGCAGTACTTC

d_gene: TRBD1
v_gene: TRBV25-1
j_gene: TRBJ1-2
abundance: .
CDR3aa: CASSDRDSSSLYGYTF
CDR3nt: TGTGCCAGCAGTGACCGGGACAGCAGCTCCCTCTATGGCTACACCTTC

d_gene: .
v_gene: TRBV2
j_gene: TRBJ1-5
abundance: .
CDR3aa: CASSDGSSRGHQPQHF
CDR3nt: TGTGCCAGCAGTGATGGTTCGAGCAGGGGACATCAGCCCCAGCATTTT

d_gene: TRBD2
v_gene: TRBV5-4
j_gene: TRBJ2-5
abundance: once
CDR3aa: CASSLASGRETQYF
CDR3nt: TGTGCCAGCAGCTTGGCTAGCGGGAGGGAGACCCAGTACTTC

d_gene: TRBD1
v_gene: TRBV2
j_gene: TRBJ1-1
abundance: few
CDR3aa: CASMEQGVHTEAFF
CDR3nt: TGTGCCAGCATGGAACAGGGGGTTCACACTGAAGCTTTCTTT

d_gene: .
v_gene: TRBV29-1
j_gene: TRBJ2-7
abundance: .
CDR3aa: CSVRPAGIYEQYF
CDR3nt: TGCAGCGTTCGACCAGCGGGCATATACGAGCAGTACTTC

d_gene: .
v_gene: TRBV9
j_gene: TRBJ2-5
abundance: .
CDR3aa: CASSLGPPETQYF
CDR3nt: TGTGCCAGCAGCTTGGGCCCCCCAGAGACCCAGTACTTC

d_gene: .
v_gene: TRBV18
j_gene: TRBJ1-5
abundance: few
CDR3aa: CASSLQTGSQPQHF
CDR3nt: TGTGCCAGCTCACTACAGACCGGTTCTCAGCCCCAGCATTTT

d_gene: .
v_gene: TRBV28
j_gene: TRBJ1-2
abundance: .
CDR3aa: CASTLKTVVGYTF
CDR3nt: TGTGCCAGCACCCTAAAGACAGTGGTGGGCTACACCTTC

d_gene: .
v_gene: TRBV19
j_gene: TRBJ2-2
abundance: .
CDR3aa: CASSRGAGINTGELFF
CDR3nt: TGTGCCAGTAGTAGAGGCGCCGGGATTAACACCGGGGAGCTGTTTTTT